The present entry profiles one T cell receptor beta chain with its context. This clone's antigen is unknown. Preparation of the library involved the immunoSEQ multiplex PCR assay. A mixture of 60 forward primers for TCR Vbeta segments and 13 reverse primers for TCR Jbeta segments was used in the multiplex PCR. The CDR3 region of rearranged TCR beta genes was amplified from genomic DNA by a multiplex PCR assay. Amplified TCR beta libraries were sequenced as 87-base-pair reads on the Illumina HiSeq System. Regarding the original processing steps: Across the roughly 640 repertoires, a later analysis counted 80 million or so unique TCR beta chains, some 11 million of which were shared by at least two donors. To remove PCR and sequencing errors, raw reads were error-corrected and collapsed into unique sequences using a nearest-neighbor algorithm that merged closely related sequences. CDR3 sequences were aligned to IMGT reference sequences to assign V, D and J gene segments. Each retained sequence needed at least a six-nucleotide match to both a V gene segment and a J gene segment. A rearrangement counted as productive if the CDR3 had no stop codons and remained in frame with V and J, and every other rearrangement counted as non-productive. CDR3 was defined according to IMGT convention as the region running from the second conserved V-encoded cysteine to the conserved J-encoded phenylalanine. Sequences without an unambiguous match to a single V gene segment were excluded from the earlier analysis of 450 to 650 of the donors. In an earlier analysis of several hundred of the donors, V segments were called functional above 56.7% productive rearrangements and were called segregating when the between-donor standard deviation exceeded 5%. A statistical classification framework was developed to diagnose cytomegalovirus status using the catalog of TCR beta chain sequences. In a later analysis, TCR nucleotide sequences were compared against IMGT/GENE-DB human TR gene sequences so that V and J genes could be assigned. A later analysis assigned CDR3 sequences and most-parsimonious VDJ recombination scenarios with the TCRdist pipeline. In a later analysis, each TCR beta chain was defined by its CDR3 amino acid sequence together with its V-gene family, and reads without a unique V-gene family were excluded. In a later analysis, fewer than 600 highly shared, low-generation-probability nucleotide sequences were removed to address suspected cross-contamination and a sequencing artifact. A later analysis calculated a clonal expansion index for each public chain from normalized within-repertoire ranks of inferred template counts. In a later analysis, generation probabilities were computed with a VDJ recombination model fitted to out-of-frame rearrangements, and the resulting probabilities were checked against IGoR. Hypergeometric tests were used in a later analysis to score TCR-TCR, TCR-HLA and TCR-CMV co-occurrence, with a repertoire-size bias correction applied to the TCR pairs. False discovery rates were estimated in a later analysis by permuting HLA or CMV assignments 20 times. A later analysis grouped co-occurring TCRs with DBSCAN, adding TCRdist sequence similarity when clustering within HLA-allele-positive subsets. For co-occurrence clustering, repertoires with fewer than 30,000 or more than 120,000 public chains were excluded, along with several repertoires with anomalous nucleotide sharing. TCRdb obtained this table from immuneACCESS and retained in-frame rearrangements with V and J assigned. These tables miss some clones; where compared with another copy, unresolved V genes account for less than half of the shortfall, and the remainder is unexplained. That table gives V, J and clone size, and the DNA gave D and trimming. This sample's listing comprises under 200,000 clones. The top ten hold almost 6.5% of the sample.

The data were taken from a study of cytomegalovirus exposure and HLA in healthy donors (dated by TCRdb to 2016 to 2017). Background on the whole study: According to an earlier analysis of 587 of the donors, 150 million to 200 million T cells yielded 120 million or so unique TCR beta sequences and about 300 Gb of sequence data. The study was designed to test whether signatures of past pathogen exposure could be identified by cataloging public T cell receptors. A later genetic analysis used genome-wide SNP genotypes for about 55% of the 666 donors, treating that subset as a discovery cohort. Alongside the repertoire data, information on donor age, sex, ethnicity and CMV serostatus was compiled. Four or five DR-DQ haplotypes were handled as single units for association and clustering because linkage in the cohort was strong. To predict cytomegalovirus infection status, the study combined high-throughput TCR immunosequencing, statistical association of individual TCRs with disease status, and machine learning. All discovery cohort repertoires had been generated using a single sequencing platform. In the later analysis, no new phenotypic data were used to find candidate immune exposures; instead, reliance was placed on TCR beta sequences and their occurrence across donors. Class I and class II HLA loci were covered by the typing at four-digit resolution. A later analysis re-analyzed previously published TCR beta repertoires from 600 to 850 donors and added high-resolution HLA genotyping to study TCR occurrence patterns. An earlier analysis of 587 of the donors applied high-throughput TCR beta sequencing to assess whether each TCR beta V gene segment acted as functional or pseudogenic. The number of donors typed differed by locus, with 629-630 for A, B, C, DRB1 and DQB1, around 500 for DQA1, about 610 for DPA1, and around 460 for DPB1. Among some 410 genotyped donors of the cohort, an average of around 240,000 unique TCR beta nucleotide sequences was sequenced per donor, of which about 18% were non-productive. Among the roughly 400 genotyped donors, approximately 76% belonged to the genetic ancestry cluster associated with self-reported Caucasian donors. A separate validation cohort of about 110 different subjects was used in addition to the approximately 700-subject first cohort. An early release covering roughly 580 HLA-typed donors comprised about 320 gigabases of sequencing data and roughly 86 million unique TCR sequences. The study profiled the T cell repertoires of 666 subjects by immunosequencing and related them to cytomegalovirus serostatus.

The cysteine opens and the phenylalanine closes a CDR3 of 12 amino acids. The entry retains the CDR3 DNA only, 36 bases that are in frame from base 1. CDR1 and CDR2 (SEHNR, FQNEAQ) derive from the germline V gene (reference sequence). V and J are truncated by 5 bases and 5 bases respectively, leaving an intervening sequence of 9 bases. The cohort consisted of hundreds of healthy bone marrow donors. At the time of sampling, all cohort members were nominally healthy, though unrecorded immune exposures were likely present. The donor was CMV seronegative and belonged to the group of under 400 seronegative cohort members. A peripheral blood sample was collected from each donor, and TCR beta sequencing was performed on peripheral blood mononuclear cells. The Qiagen DNeasy Blood Extraction Kit was used to extract genomic DNA from the blood cell samples. The paper's findings and limits, for the study overall: Linkage disequilibrium might explain the correlated functional status among segregating V segments, but an unknown experimental factor could not be excluded. Sequencing depth was assumed to be roughly uniform across donors in the presence/absence analyses, though that assumption may not hold. The authors suggested that the approach could potentially be generalized to other disease states and immunological phenotypes. Over 15 rarely observed V segments, including chromosome 9 orphons, were excluded from the earlier analysis of 550 to 700 of the donors because counts were too low. A later analysis found that most CMV-associated TCR beta chains appeared HLA-restricted, with HLA associations seemingly driven largely by CMV exposure. The classifier was reported to diagnose cytomegalovirus status with high specificity and sensitivity in both the original and validation cohorts. Some IMGT-functional V segments, including TRBV6-2 and TRBV6-3, could not be told apart with the 87-base-pair reads, so those segments were excluded. Because HLA typing was missing for some donors at each locus, association tests included only the typed subset. The study listed around 160 TCR beta chains as associated with cytomegalovirus. Across donors, most TCR sequences were observed very rarely, whereas some public TCRs were present in many individuals. Compared with the roughly 670-donor mean, donors in an Asian-associated ancestry cluster had fewer N-insertions in productive TCRs, according to a later genetic analysis. A later analysis associated about 16,000 TCR beta sequences with specific HLA alleles at a false discovery rate of 0.05. A further reported finding was that TCR beta sequences accurately predicted the HLA-A and HLA-B alleles for most subjects in the first cohort. CMV serostatus was the only immune exposure information available for the cohort. V-gene and J-gene trimming of TCR beta chains was associated with a missense DCLRE1C variant in a later genetic analysis, and the association was replicated in an independent cohort. A cluster of highly shared sequence variants was judged likely to be a technical artifact of the sequencing pipeline. In a later analysis, several top co-occurrence clusters were reported to appear linked to parvovirus B19, influenza, CMV and Epstein-Barr virus. Broadly in line with IMGT annotations, most TCR beta V segments showed up in productive rearrangements about 90% or about 30% of the time in an earlier analysis of approximately 640 of the donors. Only TCR beta chains were sequenced in this cohort, and the absence of alpha or paired-chain data limited detectable features. In a later analysis, the rate of TCR association differed among HLA loci, with DRB1 alleles having the most associated TCRs and HLA-C alleles having the fewest. Assigning TCR associations to individual alleles was difficult when HLA alleles, especially DR and DQ, strongly co-occurred. In vitro tests confirmed that three of the cytomegalovirus-associated TCR beta chains recognize cytomegalovirus antigens. A later analysis found that HLA-associated TCR beta chains were more clonally expanded and had lower generation probabilities than equally common non-associated chains.

The chain is assembled from TRBV7-9 and TRBJ2-5; the D gene remains uncertain. The sequence derives from a man under 40 in good health and CMV-seronegative. The sequenced sample consisted of PBMCs. The sequence in DNA is TGTGCCAGCAGCCGAGGTTCTGAGACCCAGTACTTC. This is translated as CASSRGSETQYF.